The 16 T cell receptor beta chains in this list originate from one sample, sequenced in a study of blood T cell repertoires in COVID-19. The protocol was immunoSEQ multiplex PCR, while the TCRdb copy is restricted to in-frame clones and leaves out a portion. The sample yields about 59,000 clones, 80% seen once. The specimen was peripheral blood. These TCRs come from a man in his 60s with acute or convalescent COVID-19.

The chain is built from TRBV4-2 and TRBJ2-3, with 10 bases aligning to TRBD2. The ends lost 5 bases at V and 1 base at J; junction bases unmatched: 9. The CDR3 totals 17 residues. CDR1 LGHNA and CDR2 YNFKEQ come from the germline V gene. CDR3 protein: CASSERIAGGGTDTQYF. The CDR3 nucleotides are TGTGCCAGCAGCGAGCGAATAGCGGGGGGTGGCACAGATACGCAGTATTTT.

J is TRBJ2-2 and V is TRBV6-6; D might be TRBD1 (6 bases). The V and J ends lost 2 bases and 7 bases respectively, with 17 bases between them. Per the germline V gene, CDR1 is MNHNY and CDR2 is SVGAGI (reference sequence). This CDR3 is 16 amino acids long. CDR3 protein: CASSYKVTGSNGELFF. The CDR3 DNA reads as TGTGCCAGCAGTTACAAAGTAACAGGGTCGAACGGGGAGCTGTTTTTT.

The chain carries TRBV29-1 and TRBJ1-2, with 9 bases lining up with TRBD1. Per germline, CDR1 SQVTM and CDR2 ANQGSEA. With V trimmed by 4 bases and J by 4 bases, 7 bases remained unmatched. There are 14 residues in the CDR3. The CDR3 DNA reads as TGCAGCGTTGTCGCGGGACAGGGAGGCTATGGCTACACCTTC. Translated, it gives CSVVAGQGGYGYTF.

The chain links TRBV6-6 to TRBJ2-2; tentative D call: TRBD2 (5 bases). The CDR3 spans 18 residues. V dropped 5 bases and J dropped 2 bases, with 21 bases sitting between them. Germline lookup yields CDR1 MNHNY and CDR2 SVGAGI (reference sequence). The CDR3 protein is CASSLQRFRGPNTGELFF. CDR3 coding DNA: TGTGCCAGCAGTCTACAAAGGTTCAGAGGGCCAAACACCGGGGAGCTGTTTTTT.

The rearrangement links TRBV28 to TRBJ1-1, with D possibly being TRBD1 (6 bases). Germline V gene lookup returns CDR1 MDHEN and CDR2 SYDVKM. The CDR3 sequence is 12 residues long. The germline V and J ends were trimmed by 3 bases and 11 bases, with 13 bases remaining between them. The CDR3 bases are TGTGCCAGCAGTTTGGTCAGGGGCGAGGCTTTCTTT. Translating it yields CASSLVRGEAFF.

V is TRBV6-6 and J is TRBJ2-1, with 9 bases lining up with TRBD2. CDR3 length: 16 amino acids. The V gene's germline CDR1 is MNHNY and CDR2 SVGAGI (reference sequence). After removal of 5 bases from V and 6 bases from J, the junction contained 11 bases not matched to a gene. CDR3 region: CASSRRGGDRINEQFF. In DNA, the CDR3 is TGTGCCAGCAGTCGACGCGGGGGGGATCGTATCAATGAGCAGTTCTTC.

The chain combines TRBV29-1 with TRBJ1-4; TRBD1 aligns across 8 bases. In germline, CDR1 is SQVTM, CDR2 ANQGSEA. CDR3 length: 17 amino acids. J gave up 0 bases and V 0 bases, and 6 bases lay outside the gene matches. Here the CDR3 reads CSVEERDRTSTNEKLFF. The CDR3 DNA reads as TGCAGCGTTGAAGAGCGGGACAGGACCTCAACTAATGAAAAACTGTTTTTT.

This chain joins TRBV5-6 and TRBJ2-3, with 8 nucleotides matching TRBD2. The trim removed 6 bases at V and 7 bases at J, leaving 7 bases unmatched. CDR1 is SGHDT, CDR2 YYEEEE, per germline. The length of the CDR3 is 13 residues. The CDR3 DNA sequence: TGTGCCAGCACTCGGCGGGGGGTATATACGCAGTATTTT. Translated: CASTRRGVYTQYF.

The V and J genes are TRBV29-1 and TRBJ2-6; D is tentatively TRBD1 or TRBD2 (6 bases each). Germline V gene sequence: CDR1 SQVTM, CDR2 ANQGSEA. The CDR3 has 15 residues. Trimming cost V 6 bases and J 1 base, with 13 bases left between them. The chain's CDR3 is CSVGGTRSGANVLTF. The DNA for the CDR3 is TGCAGCGTGGGCGGGACAAGGTCTGGGGCCAACGTCCTGACTTTC.

This clone has a handful of counts. The chain carries TRBV28 and TRBJ1-3; a weak D match, TRBD1 (5 bases). Trimming shortened V by 1 base and J by 3 bases, and 13 bases separated the two germline ends. The germline V gene encodes CDR1 MDHEN and CDR2 SYDVKM. This CDR3 spans 16 amino acids. The CDR3 loop is CASSLFLDSIGNTIYF. The CDR3 DNA sequence: TGTGCCAGCAGTTTATTTCTCGACAGTATTGGAAACACCATATATTTT.

The chain uses TRBV14 and TRBJ1-5; TRBD1 is a possible D gene (6 bases). The CDR3 is made up of 14 amino acids. Germline V gene data show CDR1 as SGHDN and CDR2 as FVKESK. Trimming took off 4 bases at V and 4 bases at J, with 11 bases between the two ends. The CDR3 DNA reads as TGTGCCAGCAGCCCGCAGGGGATTAATCAGCCCCAGCATTTT. Translating it yields CASSPQGINQPQHF.

The rearrangement links TRBV27 to TRBJ2-7, with a weak D call TRBD1 (6 bases). This CDR3 spans 13 amino acids. Trimming removed 4 bases at V and 5 bases at J, with 12 bases between. CDR1 is MNHEY and CDR2 is SMNVEV in the germline V gene (reference sequence). This chain's CDR3 is CASSSYRDHEQYF. The CDR3, as DNA: TGTGCCAGCAGTTCTTACAGGGACCACGAGCAGTACTTC.

This clone showed up just a few times. V gene TRBV19 combines with J gene TRBJ1-2; 8 nucleotides match TRBD1. Losses at the gene ends were 6 bases for V and 9 bases for J; bases not matched to a gene: 9. The germline gives CDR1 LNHDA, CDR2 SQIVND (reference sequence). CDR3 length: 13 residues. The CDR3 sequence: CASSKDRESSYTF. Here the CDR3 DNA reads TGTGCCAGTAGCAAGGACAGGGAAAGTAGCTACACCTTC.

This sequence joins TRBV7-9 and TRBJ1-1, with TRBD1 as a possible D gene (6 bases). Germline V gene lookup returns CDR1 SEHNR and CDR2 FQNEAQ (reference sequence). V lost 3 bases, J lost 1 base, and 9 bases lay in between. The length of the CDR3 is 14 residues. Written as DNA, the CDR3 is TGTGCCAGCAGCTTTGGACAGTCGAACACTGAAGCTTTCTTT. Amino acids: CASSFGQSNTEAFF.

The V and J genes are TRBV7-3 and TRBJ1-1; D is undetermined. The CDR3 runs 14 residues. The V end lost 2 bases, the J end lost 6 bases, and 13 bases lay between the germline ends. Looked up from germline, CDR1 is SGHTA and CDR2 is FQGTGA. The CDR3: CASSLETSSAEAFF. The CDR3 nucleotides are TGTGCCAGCAGCTTAGAGACAAGTAGCGCTGAAGCTTTCTTT.

This clone was observed a single time. This rearrangement joins TRBV28 to TRBJ2-5; D is unclear. The CDR3 has 12 amino acids. Germline CDR1 MDHEN, CDR2 SYDVKM. CDR3: CATLRPGETQYF. Here the CDR3 DNA reads TGTGCTACCTTAAGGCCAGGAGAGACCCAGTACTTC.